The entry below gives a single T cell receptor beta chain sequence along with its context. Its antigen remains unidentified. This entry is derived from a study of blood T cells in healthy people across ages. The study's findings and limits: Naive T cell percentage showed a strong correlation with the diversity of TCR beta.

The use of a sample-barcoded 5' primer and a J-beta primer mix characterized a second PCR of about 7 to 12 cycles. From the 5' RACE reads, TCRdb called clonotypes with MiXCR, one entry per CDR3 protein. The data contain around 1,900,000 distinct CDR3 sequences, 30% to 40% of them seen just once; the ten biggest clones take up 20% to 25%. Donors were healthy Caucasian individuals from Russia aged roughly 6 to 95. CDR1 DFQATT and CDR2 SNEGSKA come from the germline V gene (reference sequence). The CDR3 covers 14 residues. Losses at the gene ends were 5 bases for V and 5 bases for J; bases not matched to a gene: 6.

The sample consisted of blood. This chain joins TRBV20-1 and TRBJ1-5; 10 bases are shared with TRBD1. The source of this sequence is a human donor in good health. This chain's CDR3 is CSARDRGLDQPQHF. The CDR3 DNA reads TGCAGTGCTCGGGACAGGGGTTTGGATCAGCCCCAGCATTTT.